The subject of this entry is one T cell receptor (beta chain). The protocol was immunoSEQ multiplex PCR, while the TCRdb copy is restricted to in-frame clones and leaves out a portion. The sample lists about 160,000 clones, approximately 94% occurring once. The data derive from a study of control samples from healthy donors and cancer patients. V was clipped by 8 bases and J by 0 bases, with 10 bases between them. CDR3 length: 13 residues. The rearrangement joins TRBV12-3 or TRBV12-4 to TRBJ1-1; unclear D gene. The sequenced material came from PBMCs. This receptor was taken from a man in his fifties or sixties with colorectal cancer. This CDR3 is CASSRTLNTEAFF. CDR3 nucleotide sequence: TGTGCCAGCTCCCGGACCCTGAACACTGAAGCTTTCTTT.